These 18 T cell receptor beta chains came from one sample sequenced in a study of cytomegalovirus exposure and HLA in healthy donors. Primers: 60 Vbeta forward and 13 Jbeta reverse. Assay: immunoSEQ multiplex PCR; the TCRdb copy retains only in-frame clones and omits some. The sample table sets out around 44,000 clones. Sequences were obtained from PBMCs. All receptors derive from a male donor in good health and CMV-seropositive.

The chain combines TRBV5-4 with TRBJ2-2; no definite D call. Trimming shortened V by 0 bases and J by 6 bases, and 6 bases separated the two germline ends. Germline V gene lookup returns CDR1 SGHNT and CDR2 YYREEE (reference sequence). The CDR3 is made up of 13 amino acids. The CDR3 region has the DNA TGTGCCAGCAGCTTGGCCGAGTCCGGGGAGCTGTTTTTT. Translation gives CASSLAESGELFF.

The chain is built from TRBV10-3 and TRBJ1-2, with TRBD1 as a possible D gene (6 bases). V was shortened by 7 bases and J by 5 bases, with 17 bases between the two germline ends. CDR1 ENHRY and CDR2 SYGVKD come from the germline V gene. This CDR3 is built from 14 residues. The CDR3 nucleotides read TGTGCCATCACCGAGGGGGAGGGGTGGTATGGCTACACCTTC. This encodes CAITEGEGWYGYTF.

This chain connects TRBV6-5 to TRBJ1-4, with D possibly being TRBD1 (6 bases). V was cut by 0 bases and J by 7 bases, with 12 bases left in between. The CDR3 has 15 residues. CDR1 MNHEY and CDR2 SVGAGI come from the germline V gene. CDR3 in amino acids: CASSYSGGRFEKLFF. As DNA, the CDR3 is TGTGCCAGCAGTTACTCAGGGGGACGTTTTGAAAAACTGTTTTTT.

The V and J genes are TRBV21-1 and TRBJ1-1; the tabulated D call, TRBD1, remains unverified against the DNA. TRBV21-1 represents a pseudogene. The CDR3 has 11 amino acids. The CDR3 DNA reads TGTGCCAGCAGCAAAGCGACAGGCGCTTTCTTT. It yields the protein CASSKATGAFF.

The rearrangement links TRBV7-9 to TRBJ2-1; no clear D. With 1 base removed from V and 3 bases from J, the gap between germline ends came to 16 bases. CDR1 and CDR2 (germline): SEHNR, FQNEAQ (reference sequence). This CDR3 has 17 residues. CDR3 residues: CASSLVPTGLVYNEQFF. DNA of the CDR3: TGTGCCAGCAGCTTAGTTCCGACTGGTCTAGTCTACAATGAGCAGTTCTTC.

This rearrangement joins TRBV27 to TRBJ2-1; 9 bases are a match to TRBD2. Germline CDR1 is MNHEY and CDR2 is SMNVEV (reference sequence). V gave up 6 bases and J gave up 0 bases; unmatched junction bases: 9. The CDR3 is 17 amino acids. CDR3 sequence reads: CASRGSGGYSSYNEQFF. The CDR3 nucleotides read TGTGCCAGCAGGGGCAGCGGGGGGTATAGCTCCTACAATGAGCAGTTCTTC.

The chain carries TRBV6-6 and TRBJ1-4; D perhaps matches TRBD1 (5 bases). The CDR3 contains 16 residues. Trimming took 4 bases from V and 8 from J, leaving 20 bases between them. Germline loops: CDR1 MNHNY, CDR2 SVGAGI (reference sequence). The CDR3 coding sequence is TGTGCCAGCAGTTTCCCCTCGACAGACTTGAGGGAAAAACTGTTTTTT. Translated, it gives CASSFPSTDLREKLFF.

This chain links TRBV4-1 with TRBJ2-5; D is unresolved. Germline lookup yields CDR1 MGHRA and CDR2 YSYEKL. V shed 1 base and J shed 5 bases, with 11 bases lying between them. The length of the CDR3 is 14 residues. As DNA, the CDR3 is TGCGCCAGCAGCCAAGGGCTGGGCAGGGAGACCCAGTACTTC. Translation gives CASSQGLGRETQYF.

The chain uses TRBV29-1 and TRBJ1-5, with D possibly TRBD1 on 5 matching bases. The CDR3 is 13 residues long. Germline loops: CDR1 SQVTM, CDR2 ANQGSEA. The ends were cut back, 4 bases at V and 2 bases at J, with 9 bases in the middle. CDR3 amino acids: CSVGGSRNQPQHF. CDR3 DNA: TGCAGCGTTGGGGGCAGCCGCAATCAGCCCCAGCATTTT.

The chain recombines TRBV4-3 with TRBJ2-5; D is perhaps TRBD2 (6 bases). From germline, CDR1 is LGHNA and CDR2 YSLEER. The CDR3 extends over 16 amino acids. V lost 0 bases, J lost 0 bases, and 11 bases lay in between. The CDR3: CASSQDAGRYQETQYF. In nucleotides, the CDR3 is TGCGCCAGCAGCCAAGATGCGGGACGGTACCAAGAGACCCAGTACTTC.

The chain joins TRBV5-5 to TRBJ1-4; unclear D gene. Germline CDR1 is SGHKS and CDR2 is YYEKEE (reference sequence). The CDR3 has 14 residues. Between the trimmed V and J ends, which lost 2 bases and 5 bases, there was a span of 10 bases. DNA of the CDR3: TGTGCCAGCAGCTTTGGAGCGTCAAATGAAAAACTGTTTTTT. This codes for CASSFGASNEKLFF.

The chain has TRBV28 and TRBJ2-2; D not resolved. Germline CDR1 and CDR2: MDHEN and SYDVKM. With 3 bases removed from V and 5 bases from J, the gap between germline ends came to 7 bases. CDR3 length: 13 residues. Here the CDR3 DNA reads TGTGCCAGCAGTTTGTCGACTACCGGGGAGCTGTTTTTT. Translating gives CASSLSTTGELFF. Full variable domain (rest looked up from reference TRBV28 and TRBJ2-2): DVKVTQSSRYLVKRTGEKVFLECVQDMDHENMFWYRQDPGLGLRLIYFSYDVKMKEKGDIPEGYSVSREKKERFSLILESASTNQTSMYLCASSLSTTGELFFGEGSRLTVL.

Comment on this clone: At the DNA level, this CDR3 is encoded by other sequences in the same sample as well. The rearrangement joins TRBV7-3 to TRBJ1-5, with 7 bases that match TRBD1. Germline lookup yields CDR1 SGHTA and CDR2 FQGTGA. Germline trimming cut 5 bases from V and 0 bases from J; bases unmatched to any gene: 7. The CDR3 covers 16 residues. CDR3 sequence: CASSQGGSSSNQPQHF. CDR3 in DNA: TGTGCCAGCAGCCAAGGGGGCAGTTCTAGCAATCAGCCCCAGCATTTT.

This rearrangement joins TRBV28 to TRBJ2-5; perhaps TRBD2 as D (6 bases). Near its end, the DNA agrees better with TRBJ2-7, so the J call may be wrong. CDR1 MDHEN and CDR2 SYDVKM come from the germline V gene. The CDR3 length is 15 residues. The chain's CDR3 is CASRGRGTGYYEQYF. The CDR3 DNA reads TGTGCCAGCAGAGGGCGCGGGACCGGGTACTACGAGCAGTACTTC.

V is TRBV10-3 and J is TRBJ2-1, with 12 positions matching TRBD2. This CDR3 is 15 amino acids long. Germline V lookup: CDR1 ENHRY, CDR2 SYGVKD. V was pared by 8 bases and J by 4 bases, with 6 bases of the junction left unmatched. The CDR3 DNA reads TGTGCCATCGGACAGACTAGCGGGGGATACAATGAGCAGTTCTTC. Its translation is CAIGQTSGGYNEQFF.

This chain connects TRBV7-9 to TRBJ1-5; 7 bases line up with TRBD1. Germline V lookup: CDR1 SEHNR, CDR2 FQNEAQ (reference sequence). The junction had 11 bases not matched to a gene; V was cut back by 8 bases and J by 4 bases. The CDR3 spans 15 residues. The CDR3 loop reads CASRPGTDPNQPQHF. The CDR3 DNA sequence: TGTGCCAGCCGACCTGGGACAGACCCGAATCAGCCCCAGCATTTT.

As DNA, the CDR3 is TGTGCCAGCAGTTCCCAATTAACAATGGCCGGCGGAGCTTTCTTT. It yields the protein CASSSQLTMAGGAFF. The V call is TRBV6-5, the J call TRBJ1-1; D not resolved. This CDR3 has 15 amino acids. V gave up 4 bases and J gave up 10 bases, with 22 bases separating them. The germline V gene has CDR1 MNHEY and CDR2 SVGAGI.

Details on this clone: The junction and the germline gene differ at one end; a read error may be behind it. The V gene is TRBV7-9, the J gene TRBJ2-7; weak D call: TRBD1 (6 bases). The germline V gene encodes CDR1 SEHNR and CDR2 FQNEAQ (reference sequence). The CDR3 is 14 residues long. Written as DNA, the CDR3 is TGTGCCAGCAGTTTAGTTCAGGGGATTTACGAGCAGTACTTC. This sequence encodes CASSLVQGIYEQYF.